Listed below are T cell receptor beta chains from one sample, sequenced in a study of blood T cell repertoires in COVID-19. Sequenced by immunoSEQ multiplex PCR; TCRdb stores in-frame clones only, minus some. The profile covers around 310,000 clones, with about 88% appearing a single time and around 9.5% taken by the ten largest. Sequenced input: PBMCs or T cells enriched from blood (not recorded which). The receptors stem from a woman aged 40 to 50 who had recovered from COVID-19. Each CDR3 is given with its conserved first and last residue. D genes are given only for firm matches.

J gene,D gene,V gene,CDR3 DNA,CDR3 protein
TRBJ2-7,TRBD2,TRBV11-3,TGTGCCAGCAGCTTCGGGCTAGCGGGAGGGCCTTACGAGCAGTACTTC,CASSFGLAGGPYEQYF
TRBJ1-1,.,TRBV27,TGTGCCAGCAGTTTACGGGGGATAAACACTGAAGCTTTCTTT,CASSLRGINTEAFF
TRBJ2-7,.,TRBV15,TGTGCCACCAGCAGTCAACTCAAAGACGAGCAGTACTTC,CATSSQLKDEQYF
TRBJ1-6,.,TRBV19,TGTGCCAGTAGCCTCGACGTCACGCGGTCACCCCTCCACTTT,CASSLDVTRSPLHF
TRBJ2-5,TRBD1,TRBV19,TGTGCCAGTAGTACCGACAGGGTGCAGACCCAGTACTTC,CASSTDRVQTQYF
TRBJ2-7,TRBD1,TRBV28,TGTGCCAGCACCCCCGAGTCAGGGGGCTCCTACGAGCAGTACTTC,CASTPESGGSYEQYF
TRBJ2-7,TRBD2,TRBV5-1,TGCGCCAGCAGCTTGGCCCCCGGGAGCGGGGTCGGAGAGCAGTACTTC,CASSLAPGSGVGEQYF
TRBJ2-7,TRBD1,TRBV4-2,TGTGCCAGCAGCCAAGATAGTCGTAGACAGGGGACCTACGAGCAGTACTTC,CASSQDSRRQGTYEQYF
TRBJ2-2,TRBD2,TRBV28,TGTGCCAGCAGCTTAGCGGGACGAGCGAACACCGGGGAGCTGTTTTTT,CASSLAGRANTGELFF
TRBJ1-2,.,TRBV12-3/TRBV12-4,TGTGCCAGCAGCCCACAAGTAAACTATGGCTACACCTTC,CASSPQVNYGYTF
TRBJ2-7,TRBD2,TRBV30,TGTGCCTGGAGTGTACGGAGCGGGGTCAGCTCCTACGAGCAGTACTTC,CAWSVRSGVSSYEQYF
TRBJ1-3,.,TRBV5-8,TGTGCCAGCAGCTTGATTGACAGAGCCCTTGGGAACACCATATATTTT,CASSLIDRALGNTIYF
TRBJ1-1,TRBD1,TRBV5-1,TGCGCCAGCAGCTTAGGGCAGGGGGCAGGAACTGAAGCTTTCTTT,CASSLGQGAGTEAFF
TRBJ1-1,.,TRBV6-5,TGTGCCAGCAGTTACTCTGAGTGGCAGGGGAACACTGAAGCTTTCTTT,CASSYSEWQGNTEAFF
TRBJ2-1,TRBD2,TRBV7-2,TGTGCCAGCAGGGGACTAGCGGGAGGGCCGAATGAGTTCTTC,CASRGLAGGPNEFF
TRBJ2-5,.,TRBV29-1,TGCAGCGTTGAAGATGGGGGCTTCCCCCAAGAGACCCAGTACTTC,CSVEDGGFPQETQYF
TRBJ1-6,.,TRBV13,TGTGCCAGCAGCACAGGGTTTTCGAGCAATTCACCCCTCCACTTT,CASSTGFSSNSPLHF
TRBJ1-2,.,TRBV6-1,TGTGCCAGCAGTGAAGCCGGGGGTAGGTGGGGCTACACCTTC,CASSEAGGRWGYTF
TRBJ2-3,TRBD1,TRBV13,TGTGCCAGCAGCTCCCCTCGACAGGGAAGATTGGCAGATACGCAGTATTTT,CASSSPRQGRLADTQYF
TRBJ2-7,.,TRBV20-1,TGCAGTGCTAGTCGGGAGACCTACGAGCAGTACTTC,CSASRETYEQYF
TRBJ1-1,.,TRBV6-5,TGTGCCAGCAACCGGGGGACTGAAGCTTTCTTT,CASNRGTEAFF
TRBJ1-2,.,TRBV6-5,TGTGCCAGCAGTTACTTATCTCAGGGTGGCTACACCTTC,CASSYLSQGGYTF